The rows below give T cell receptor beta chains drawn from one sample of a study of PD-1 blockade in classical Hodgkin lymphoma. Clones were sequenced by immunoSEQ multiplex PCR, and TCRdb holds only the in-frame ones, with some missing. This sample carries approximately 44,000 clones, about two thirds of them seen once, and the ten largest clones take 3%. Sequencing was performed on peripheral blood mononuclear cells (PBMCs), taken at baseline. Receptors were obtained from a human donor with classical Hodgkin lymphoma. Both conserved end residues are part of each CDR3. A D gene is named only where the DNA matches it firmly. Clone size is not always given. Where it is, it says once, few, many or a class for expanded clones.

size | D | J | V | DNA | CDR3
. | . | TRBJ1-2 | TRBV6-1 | TGTGCCAGCAGAGGCGCCGGATGGAATGGCTACACCTTC | CASRGAGWNGYTF
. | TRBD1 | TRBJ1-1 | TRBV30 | TGTGCCTGGACCCGGGACAGACCGAAACAAAAAATATTT | CAWTRDRPKQKIF
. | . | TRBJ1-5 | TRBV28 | TGTGCCAGCACTCCTCCGGGCAGCGTACCAACCAATCAGCCCCAGCATTTT | CASTPPGSVPTNQPQHF
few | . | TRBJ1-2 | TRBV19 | TGTGCCAGTAGTATTGGGGCCCTGGGGGGCCATGGCTACACCTTC | CASSIGALGGHGYTF
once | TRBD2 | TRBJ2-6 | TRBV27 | TGTGCCAGCAGTTTGTCGGGGAGGGTATCTGGGGCCAACGTCCTGACTTTC | CASSLSGRVSGANVLTF
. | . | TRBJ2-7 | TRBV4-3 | TGCGCCAGCAGCCAAGATGGGGTCTCCTACGAGCAGTACTTC | CASSQDGVSYEQYF
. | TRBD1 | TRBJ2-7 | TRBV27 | TGTGCCAGCAGTACCCGGGACAGAGATTTCTACGAGCAGTACTTC | CASSTRDRDFYEQYF
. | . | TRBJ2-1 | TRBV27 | TGTGCCAGCAGTCTTTACAGCTCCTACAATGAGCAGTTCTTC | CASSLYSSYNEQFF
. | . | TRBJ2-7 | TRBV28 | TGTGCCAGCAGCGCCGATCATATTGTTTTGGGGGCATCCTACGAGCAGTACTTC | CASSADHIVLGASYEQYF
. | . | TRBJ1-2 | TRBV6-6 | TGTGCCAGCAGGCGGGAAATCTATGGCTACACCTTC | CASRREIYGYTF
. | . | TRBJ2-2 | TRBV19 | TGTGCCAGTAGTATTGATAGTCGGGGGACGAACACCGGGGAGCTGTTTTTT | CASSIDSRGTNTGELFF
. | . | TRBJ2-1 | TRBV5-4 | TGTGCCAGCAGCTGGGACATGAATGAGCAGTTCTTC | CASSWDMNEQFF
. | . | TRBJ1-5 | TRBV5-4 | TGTGCCAGCAGCCCCAGGGGTCGCAATCAGCCCCAGCATTTT | CASSPRGRNQPQHF
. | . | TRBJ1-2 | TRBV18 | TGTGCCAGCTCACCCGGAGGAACCCCGGGGTATGGCTACACCTTC | CASSPGGTPGYGYTF
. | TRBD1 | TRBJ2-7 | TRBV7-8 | TGTGCCAGCAGCATCGGGACAGGACCCTACGAGCAGTACTTC | CASSIGTGPYEQYF
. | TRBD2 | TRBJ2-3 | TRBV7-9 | TGTGCCATCCCGGGACTAGCGTCAGATACGCAGTATTTT | CAIPGLASDTQYF
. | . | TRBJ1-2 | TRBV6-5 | TGTGCCAGCAGTTACTCGGGGACCGAGTACTATGGCTACACCTTC | CASSYSGTEYYGYTF
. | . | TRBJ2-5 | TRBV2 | TGTGCCAGCAGCCGCGGGTTGGGGGTGGAGACCCAGTACTTC | CASSRGLGVETQYF
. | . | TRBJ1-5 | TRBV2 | TGTGCCAGCAGCGACTCTAGGCGCCCGGGTAGCAATCAGCCCCAGCATTTT | CASSDSRRPGSNQPQHF
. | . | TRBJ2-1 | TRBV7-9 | TGTGCCAGCACCAACCCGGTGGCTCCTCACAATGAGCAGTTCTTC | CASTNPVAPHNEQFF
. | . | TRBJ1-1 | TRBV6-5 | TGTGCCAGCAGTTACAGCACAAGGAACACTGAAGCTTTCTTT | CASSYSTRNTEAFF
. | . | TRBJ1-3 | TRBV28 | TGTGCCAGCAGTCCCACCGGGAGCTCTGGAAACACCATATATTTT | CASSPTGSSGNTIYF
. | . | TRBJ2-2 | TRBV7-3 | TGTGCCAGCAGCCAAGACAACACCGGGGAGCTGTTTTTT | CASSQDNTGELFF
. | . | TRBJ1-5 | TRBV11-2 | TGTGCCAGCAGCTTATCGGCAGATCTTCGTCAGCCCCAGCATTTT | CASSLSADLRQPQHF
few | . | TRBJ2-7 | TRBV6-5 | TGTGCCAGCAGTTACGGGGGGACCAACTCCTACGAGCAGTACTTC | CASSYGGTNSYEQYF
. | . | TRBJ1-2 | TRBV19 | TGTGCCATACAGGGACGTGGCGGCTACACCTTC | CAIQGRGGYTF
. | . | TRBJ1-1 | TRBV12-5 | TGTGCTAGTGGCATCATAGGTGATGAAGCTTTCTTT | CASGIIGDEAFF
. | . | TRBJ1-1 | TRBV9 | TGTGCCAGCAGCGTAGACGACAACTGGAACACTGAAGCTTTCTTT | CASSVDDNWNTEAFF
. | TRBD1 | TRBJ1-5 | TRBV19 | TGTGCCAGTAGTAAATGGAGGGGGCAAGTGCAGCCCCAGCATTTT | CASSKWRGQVQPQHF
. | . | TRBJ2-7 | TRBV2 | TGTGCCAGCAGTGTATTATCGGGGCTTGCCTACGAGCAGTACTTC | CASSVLSGLAYEQYF
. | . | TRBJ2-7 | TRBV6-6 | TGTGCCAGCAGCTCCCTCGACAGTTACGAGCAGTACTTC | CASSSLDSYEQYF
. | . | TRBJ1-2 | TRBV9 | TGTGCCAGCAGCGTAGATGGGGTGAGGGCAGGGGAAAATGGCTACACCTTC | CASSVDGVRAGENGYTF
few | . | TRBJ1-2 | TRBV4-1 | TGCGCCAGCAGCCTCACACCCATGAACGATGGCTACACCTTC | CASSLTPMNDGYTF
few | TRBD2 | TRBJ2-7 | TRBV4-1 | TGCGCCAGCAGCCAAGGGACTAGCCCAACCTACGAGCAGTACTTC | CASSQGTSPTYEQYF
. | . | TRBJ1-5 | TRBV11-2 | TGTGCCAGCAGCTTGACGGATAGCAATCAGCCCCAGCATTTT | CASSLTDSNQPQHF
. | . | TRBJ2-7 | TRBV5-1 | TGCGCCAGCAGCTTGTCGAACAGAGCCTACGAGCAGTACTTC | CASSLSNRAYEQYF
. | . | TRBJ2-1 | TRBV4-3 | TGCGCCAGCAGCCAAATTCCGGTCTTAGGAGGAAATGAGCAGTTCTTC | CASSQIPVLGGNEQFF
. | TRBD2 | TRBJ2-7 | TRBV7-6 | TGTGCCAGCAGCGAAGCGAGCGGGGCTAGCAGTTTCTACGAGCAGTACTTC | CASSEASGASSFYEQYF
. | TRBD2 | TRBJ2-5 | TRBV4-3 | TGCGCCAGCAGCCCAGGAGCTGGCGGGAGTGGTCAAGAGACCCAGTACTTC | CASSPGAGGSGQETQYF
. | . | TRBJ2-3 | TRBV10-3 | TGTGCCATCAGTGAGTCCAGAGATACGCAGTATTTT | CAISESRDTQYF
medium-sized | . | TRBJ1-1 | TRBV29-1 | TGCAGCGTCAAGCCTCGAACTGAAGCTTTCTTT | CSVKPRTEAFF
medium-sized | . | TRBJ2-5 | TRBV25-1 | TGTGCCAGCAGTGACACGCTAGGAGAGACCCAGTACTTC | CASSDTLGETQYF
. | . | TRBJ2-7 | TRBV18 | TGTGCCAGCTCAAATGGGGTATACGAGCAGTACTTC | CASSNGVYEQYF